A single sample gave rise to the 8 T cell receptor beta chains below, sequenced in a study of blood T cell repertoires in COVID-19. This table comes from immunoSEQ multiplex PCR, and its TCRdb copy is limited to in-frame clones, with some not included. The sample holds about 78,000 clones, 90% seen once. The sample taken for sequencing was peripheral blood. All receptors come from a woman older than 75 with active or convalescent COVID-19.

The CDR3: CASSPSQGGNTEAFF. CDR3 DNA sequence: TGTGCCAGCTCCCCATCACAGGGGGGGAACACTGAAGCTTTCTTT. The chain uses TRBV18 and TRBJ1-1; 8 nucleotides line up with TRBD1. Losses at the gene ends were 6 bases for V and 1 base for J; bases not matched to a gene: 7. Germline assignment: CDR1 KGHSH and CDR2 LQKENI. The CDR3 runs to 15 residues.

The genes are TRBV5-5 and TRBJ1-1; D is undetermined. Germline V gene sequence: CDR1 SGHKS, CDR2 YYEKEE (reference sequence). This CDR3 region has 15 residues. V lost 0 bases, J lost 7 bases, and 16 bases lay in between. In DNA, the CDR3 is TGTGCCAGCAGCTTGGACCCTAGCGGCGACCTTGAAGCTTTCTTT. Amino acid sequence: CASSLDPSGDLEAFF.

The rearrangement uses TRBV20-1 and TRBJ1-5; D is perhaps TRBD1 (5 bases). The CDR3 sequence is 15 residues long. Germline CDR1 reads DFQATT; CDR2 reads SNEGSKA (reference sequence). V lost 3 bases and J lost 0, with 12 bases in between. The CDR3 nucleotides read TGCAGTGCTAGTCTTGGAGGGGATAGCAATCAGCCCCAGCATTTT. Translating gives CSASLGGDSNQPQHF.

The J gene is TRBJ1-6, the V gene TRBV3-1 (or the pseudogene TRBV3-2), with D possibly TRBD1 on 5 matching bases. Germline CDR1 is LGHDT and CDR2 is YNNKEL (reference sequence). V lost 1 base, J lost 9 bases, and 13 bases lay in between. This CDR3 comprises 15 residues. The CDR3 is CASSQGGQGGSPLHF. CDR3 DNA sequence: TGTGCCAGCAGCCAAGGGGGCCAGGGTGGTTCACCCCTCCACTTT.

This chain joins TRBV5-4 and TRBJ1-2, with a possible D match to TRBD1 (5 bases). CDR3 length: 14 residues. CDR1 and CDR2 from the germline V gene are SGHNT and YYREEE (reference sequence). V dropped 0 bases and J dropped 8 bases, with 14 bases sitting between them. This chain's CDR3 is CASSLGSLRGGYTF. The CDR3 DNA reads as TGTGCCAGCAGCTTGGGTAGTCTGCGGGGCGGCTACACCTTC.

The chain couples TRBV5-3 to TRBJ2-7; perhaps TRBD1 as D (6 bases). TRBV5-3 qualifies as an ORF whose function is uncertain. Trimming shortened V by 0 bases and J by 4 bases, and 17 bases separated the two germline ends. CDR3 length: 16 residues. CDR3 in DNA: TGTGCCAGAAGCTTGGCGGATACAGGGATTAAGTACGAGCAGTACTTC. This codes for CARSLADTGIKYEQYF.

CDR3: CASSFTGGGTQYF. CDR3 bases: TGTGCCAGCAGTTTTACAGGGGGAGGTACGCAGTATTTT. This chain connects TRBV28 to TRBJ2-3; TRBD1 aligns across 8 bases. The germline V gene has CDR1 MDHEN and CDR2 SYDVKM. This CDR3 is built from 13 residues. The V segment lost 3 bases and the J segment 8 bases; nucleotides outside the gene matches: 4. The complete variable domain, with remaining parts taken from reference TRBV28 and TRBJ2-3, reads DVKVTQSSRYLVKRTGEKVFLECVQDMDHENMFWYRQDPGLGLRLIYFSYDVKMKEKGDIPEGYSVSREKKERFSLILESASTNQTSMYLCASSFTGGGTQYFGPGTRLTVL.

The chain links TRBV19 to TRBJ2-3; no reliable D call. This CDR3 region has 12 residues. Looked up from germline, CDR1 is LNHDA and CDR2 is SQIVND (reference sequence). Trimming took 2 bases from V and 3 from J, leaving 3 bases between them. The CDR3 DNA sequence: TGTGCCAGTAGTATATCTACAGATACGCAGTATTTT. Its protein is CASSISTDTQYF.